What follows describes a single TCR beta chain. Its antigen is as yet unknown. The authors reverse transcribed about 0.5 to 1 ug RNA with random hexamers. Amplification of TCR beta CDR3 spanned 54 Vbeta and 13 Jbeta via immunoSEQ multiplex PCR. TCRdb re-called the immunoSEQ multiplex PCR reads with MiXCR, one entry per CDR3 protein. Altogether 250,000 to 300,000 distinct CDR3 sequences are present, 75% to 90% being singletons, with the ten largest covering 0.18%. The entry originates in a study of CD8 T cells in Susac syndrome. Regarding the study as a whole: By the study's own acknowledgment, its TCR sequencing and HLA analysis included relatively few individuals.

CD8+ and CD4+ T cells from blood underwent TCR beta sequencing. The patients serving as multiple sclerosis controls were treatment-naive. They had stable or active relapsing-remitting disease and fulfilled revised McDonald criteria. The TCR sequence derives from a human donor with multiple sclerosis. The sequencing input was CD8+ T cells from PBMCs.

CDR3 in amino acids: CASSLWEGSYEQYF. In nucleotides, the CDR3 is TGTGCCAGCAGCCTCTGGGAGGGCTCCTACGAGCAGTACTTC. V usage is TRBV5-5 and J usage is TRBJ2-7; 7 bases match TRBD2. This CDR3 has 14 amino acids. After removal of 4 bases from V and 0 bases from J, the junction contained 4 bases not matched to a gene. CDR1 is SGHKS, CDR2 YYEKEE, per germline (reference sequence).